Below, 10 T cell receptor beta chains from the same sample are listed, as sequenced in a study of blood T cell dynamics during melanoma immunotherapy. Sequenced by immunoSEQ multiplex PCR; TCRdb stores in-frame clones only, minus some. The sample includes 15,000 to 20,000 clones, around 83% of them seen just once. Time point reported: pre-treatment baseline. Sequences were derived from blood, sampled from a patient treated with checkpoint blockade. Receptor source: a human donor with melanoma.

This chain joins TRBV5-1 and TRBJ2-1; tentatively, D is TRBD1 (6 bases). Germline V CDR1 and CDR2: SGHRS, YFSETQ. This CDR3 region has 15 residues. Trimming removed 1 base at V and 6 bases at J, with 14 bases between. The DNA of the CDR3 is TGCGCCAGCAGCTTGTTGGCATCAGGGGCCAATGAGCAGTTCTTC. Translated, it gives CASSLLASGANEQFF.

The chain's CDR3 is CSVALYVGANVLTF. In DNA, the CDR3 is TGCAGCGTCGCTCTATACGTCGGGGCCAACGTCCTGACTTTC. The V and J genes are TRBV29-1 and TRBJ2-6; D not resolved. In germline, CDR1 is SQVTM, CDR2 ANQGSEA. The CDR3 covers 14 residues. Trimming took off 6 bases at V and 4 bases at J, with 13 bases between the two ends.

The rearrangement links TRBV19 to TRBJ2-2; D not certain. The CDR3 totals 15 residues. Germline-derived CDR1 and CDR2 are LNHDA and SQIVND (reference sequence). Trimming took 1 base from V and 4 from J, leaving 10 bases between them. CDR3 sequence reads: CASSIGVRGTGELFF. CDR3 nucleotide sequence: TGTGCCAGTAGTATAGGGGTACGTGGCACCGGGGAGCTGTTTTTT.

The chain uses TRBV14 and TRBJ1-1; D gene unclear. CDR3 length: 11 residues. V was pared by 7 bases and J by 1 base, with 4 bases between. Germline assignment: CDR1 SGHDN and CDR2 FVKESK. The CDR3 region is CASIGNTEAFF. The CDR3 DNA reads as TGTGCCAGCATCGGGAACACTGAAGCTTTCTTT.

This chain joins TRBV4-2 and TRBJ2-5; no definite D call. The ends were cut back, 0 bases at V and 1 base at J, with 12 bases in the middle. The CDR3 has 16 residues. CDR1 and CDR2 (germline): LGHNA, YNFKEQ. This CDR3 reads CASSQDSPAFQETQYF. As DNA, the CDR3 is TGTGCCAGCAGCCAAGACAGCCCAGCGTTCCAAGAGACCCAGTACTTC.

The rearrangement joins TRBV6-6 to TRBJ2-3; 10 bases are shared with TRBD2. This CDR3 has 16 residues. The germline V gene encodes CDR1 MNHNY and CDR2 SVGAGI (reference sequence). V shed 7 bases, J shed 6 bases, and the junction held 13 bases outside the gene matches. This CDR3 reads CASKASSGSQGDTQYF. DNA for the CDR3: TGTGCCAGCAAGGCCTCTAGCGGGAGCCAGGGGGATACGCAGTATTTT.

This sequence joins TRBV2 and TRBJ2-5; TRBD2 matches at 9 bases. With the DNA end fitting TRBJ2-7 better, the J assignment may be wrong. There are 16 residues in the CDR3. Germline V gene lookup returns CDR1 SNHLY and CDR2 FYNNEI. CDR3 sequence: CASRGGGLAGSYEQYF. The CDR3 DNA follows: TGTGCCAGCAGGGGGGGAGGGCTAGCGGGATCCTACGAGCAGTACTTC.

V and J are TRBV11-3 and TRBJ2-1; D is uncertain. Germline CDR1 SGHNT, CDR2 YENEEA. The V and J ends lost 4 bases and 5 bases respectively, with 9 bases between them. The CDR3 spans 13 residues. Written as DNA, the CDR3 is TGTGCCAGCAGCTCACGGCCCCACAATGAGCAGTTCTTC. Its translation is CASSSRPHNEQFF.

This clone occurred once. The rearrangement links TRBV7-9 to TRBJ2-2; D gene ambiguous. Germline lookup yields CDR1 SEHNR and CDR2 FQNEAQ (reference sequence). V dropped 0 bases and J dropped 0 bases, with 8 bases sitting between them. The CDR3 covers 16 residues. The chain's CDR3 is CASSLASATNTGELFF. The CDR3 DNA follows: TGTGCCAGCAGCTTAGCCAGCGCCACGAACACCGGGGAGCTGTTTTTT.

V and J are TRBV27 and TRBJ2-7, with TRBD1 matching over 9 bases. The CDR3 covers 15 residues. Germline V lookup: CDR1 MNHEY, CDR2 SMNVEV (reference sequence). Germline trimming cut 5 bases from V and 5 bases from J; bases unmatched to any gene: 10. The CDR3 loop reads CASSRTGTGFDEQYF. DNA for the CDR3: TGTGCCAGCAGTCGCACCGGGACAGGGTTCGACGAGCAGTACTTC.